Each of the 30 T cell receptor beta chains below was sequenced from the same sample in a study of cytotoxic CD8 clonotypes in ibrutinib-treated CLL (dated by TCRdb to 2020 to 2022). Receptor libraries were prepared by the immunoSEQ multiplex PCR assay. TCRdb stores this immuneACCESS table with in-frame sequences only. Part of the clones is absent; in the studies checked, under half of the shortfall reflects unresolved V genes, and no reason is known for the rest. A total of some 300,000 clones appear in this sample, approximately 80% of them only once. Of the sample, over 5% is held by the ten largest clones. The source material was PBMCs, sampled before ibrutinib treatment. Receptors originate from a human donor with chronic lymphocytic leukemia.

The J gene is TRBJ2-5, the V gene TRBV5-4; TRBD2 matches at 14 bases. Germline CDR1 reads SGHNT; CDR2 reads YYREEE (reference sequence). The trim removed 3 bases at V and 5 bases at J, leaving 0 bases unmatched. The CDR3 spans 14 residues. The CDR3 DNA reads as TGTGCCAGCAGCTGGACTAGCGGGGGGGAGACCCAGTACTTC. Protein sequence: CASSWTSGGETQYF.

The rearrangement uses TRBV7-6 and TRBJ2-5; D ambiguous. The CDR3 contains 14 residues. Trimming removed 6 bases from V and 2 bases from J, with 13 bases in between. Germline V gives CDR1 SGHVS, CDR2 FNYEAQ. CDR3 DNA: TGTGCCAGCAGAACCTACAGCGAGCAAGAGACCCAGTACTTC. It encodes CASRTYSEQETQYF.

V gene TRBV27 combines with J gene TRBJ2-7; 7 bases are a match to TRBD2. After removal of 5 bases from V and 2 bases from J, the junction contained 12 bases not matched to a gene. CDR1 and CDR2 (germline): MNHEY, SMNVEV (reference sequence). CDR3 size: 16 residues. The CDR3 DNA sequence: TGTGCCAGCAGTCGAAACGTCGGACGGGAGGCCTACGAGCAGTACTTC. Translated, it gives CASSRNVGREAYEQYF.

The chain carries TRBV7-8 and TRBJ1-4, with D unresolved. Germline V lookup: CDR1 SGHVS, CDR2 FQNEAQ. This CDR3 is 13 amino acids long. Between the trimmed V and J ends, which lost 2 bases and 7 bases, there was a span of 8 bases. DNA for the CDR3: TGTGCCAGCAGCTTAAGGCGTATTGAAAAACTGTTTTTT. Amino acid sequence: CASSLRRIEKLFF.

The chain employs TRBV9 and TRBJ2-2, with a tentative D call TRBD2 (5 bases). Germline V lookup: CDR1 SGDLS, CDR2 YYNGEE. This CDR3 has 12 residues. Between the trimmed V and J ends, which lost 4 bases and 5 bases, there was a span of 6 bases. CDR3 residues: CASSSGTGELFF. The CDR3 DNA follows: TGTGCCAGCAGCAGCGGAACCGGGGAGCTGTTTTTT.

A single count supports this clone. Other DNA variants within this sample encode the same CDR3. The chain joins TRBV9 to TRBJ2-7; D ambiguous. V shed 0 bases and J shed 0 bases, with 7 bases lying between them. CDR3 length: 14 amino acids. Germline CDR1 is SGDLS and CDR2 is YYNGEE. CDR3 bases: TGTGCCAGCAGCGTAGGTGATAGCTCCTACGAGCAGTACTTC. It encodes CASSVGDSSYEQYF.

V and J are TRBV29-1 and TRBJ2-2, with unresolved D. The V and J ends lost 0 bases and 1 base respectively, with 6 bases between them. The CDR3 extends over 14 amino acids. The V gene's germline CDR1 is SQVTM and CDR2 ANQGSEA. CDR3 bases: TGCAGCGTTGAAGATCGGATGAACACCGGGGAGCTGTTTTTT. Protein product: CSVEDRMNTGELFF.

The CDR3 region has the DNA TGTGCCAGCAGTGAAGTGAGTGTCGGGGAGCTGTTTTTT. It specifies CASSEVSVGELFF. This sequence joins TRBV6-1 and TRBJ2-2; no firm D call. The V gene's germline CDR1 is MNHNS and CDR2 SASEGT. Trimming pared 1 base from V and 7 bases from J, leaving 7 bases between. The CDR3 runs to 13 residues.

The chain has TRBV11-2 and TRBJ2-1; 8 nucleotides agree with TRBD2. J gave up 4 bases and V 1 base, and 6 bases lay outside the gene matches. From germline, CDR1 is SGHAT and CDR2 FQNNGV. This CDR3 has 16 amino acids. The CDR3 is CASSLAVIAGYNEQFF. The CDR3 DNA follows: TGTGCCAGCAGCTTAGCGGTGATAGCGGGGTACAATGAGCAGTTCTTC.

The chain links TRBV7-8 to TRBJ2-1; D gene uncertain. Germline-derived CDR1 and CDR2 are SGHVS and FQNEAQ. The CDR3 is 16 residues long. Trimming removed 1 base from V and 0 bases from J, with 10 bases in between. CDR3 loop: CASSLEAYSSYNEQFF. The CDR3 coding sequence is TGTGCCAGCAGCTTAGAAGCGTATAGCTCCTACAATGAGCAGTTCTTC. The variable domain in full, completed from reference TRBV7-8 and TRBJ2-1, reads GAGVSQSPRYKVAKRGQDVALRCDPISGHVSLFWYQQALGQGPEFLTYFQNEAQLDKSGLPSDRFFAERPEGSVSTLKIQRTQQEDSAVYLCASSLEAYSSYNEQFFGPGTRLTVL.

The genes are TRBV4-3 and TRBJ2-7; 7 positions match TRBD1. The CDR3 length is 13 residues. The junction had 4 bases not matched to a gene; V was cut back by 4 bases and J by 4 bases. Germline V gene lookup returns CDR1 LGHNA and CDR2 YSLEER. The CDR3 sequence is CASSPGTVYEQYF. Written as DNA, the CDR3 is TGCGCCAGCAGCCCCGGGACAGTTTACGAGCAGTACTTC.

This clone was counted a single time. The chain is built from TRBV10-1 and TRBJ1-1, with D perhaps matching TRBD1 (6 bases). The V end lost 7 bases, the J end lost 5 bases, and 14 bases lay between the germline ends. Germline CDR1 and CDR2: WNHNN and SYGVQD (reference sequence). The CDR3 runs to 13 residues. This chain's CDR3 is CASTNTGRTEAFF. In DNA, the CDR3 is TGCGCCAGCACGAATACAGGGAGAACTGAAGCTTTCTTT.

The V and J genes are TRBV23-1 and TRBJ2-2, with TRBD1 matching over 8 bases. TRBV23-1 is an ORF; its function is uncertain. Trimming cost V 0 bases and J 2 bases; bases outside gene matches: 11. This CDR3 has 19 residues. In DNA form, the CDR3 reads TGCGCCAGCAGTCAATCGCCCCCGACAGGGGCCAGAAACACCGGGGAGCTGTTTTTT. This sequence encodes CASSQSPPTGARNTGELFF.

The V and J genes are TRBV29-1 and TRBJ2-3, with D perhaps matching TRBD1 (6 bases). This CDR3 comprises 14 residues. V was shortened by 6 bases and J by 3 bases, with 16 bases between the two germline ends. The germline V gene encodes CDR1 SQVTM and CDR2 ANQGSEA. Here the CDR3 DNA reads TGCAGCGTACAACAGGGAGTGGGGACAGATACGCAGTATTTT. It specifies CSVQQGVGTDTQYF.

The chain combines TRBV5-1 with TRBJ2-3; 10 positions agree with TRBD2. Trimming at V came to 0 bases and at J to 1 base, leaving 8 bases not matched to a gene. CDR1 is SGHRS and CDR2 is YFSETQ in the germline V gene. CDR3 length equals 18 residues. The CDR3 nucleotides are TGCGCCAGCAGCTTGGCCGGGATTCTAGCGGGAGGCACAGATACGCAGTATTTT. Translated, it gives CASSLAGILAGGTDTQYF.

This chain links TRBV5-6 with TRBJ2-1; D is unresolved. Germline V gene lookup returns CDR1 SGHDT and CDR2 YYEEEE. With 2 bases removed from V and 5 bases from J, the gap between germline ends came to 5 bases. The CDR3 consists of 12 residues. The CDR3 nucleotides are TGTGCCAGCAGCTTCCCAAACAATGAGCAGTTCTTC. This sequence encodes CASSFPNNEQFF.

The rearrangement uses TRBV9 and TRBJ2-1; 9 nucleotides align to TRBD2. CDR3 length: 15 residues. Trimming at V came to 0 bases and at J to 5 bases, leaving 3 bases not matched to a gene. The germline V gene encodes CDR1 SGDLS and CDR2 YYNGEE. The CDR3: CASSVVAGVNNEQFF. CDR3 DNA sequence: TGTGCCAGCAGCGTAGTAGCGGGGGTCAACAATGAGCAGTTCTTC.

The rearrangement uses TRBV7-9 and TRBJ2-3; TRBD1 matches at 7 bases. CDR3 length equals 16 residues. The V gene end was trimmed by 4 bases and the J gene end by 1 base; junction bases not matched to a gene: 8. Germline-derived CDR1 and CDR2 are SEHNR and FQNEAQ (reference sequence). CDR3 sequence reads: CASSSGTAFGTDTQYF. The DNA for the CDR3 is TGTGCCAGCAGCTCAGGGACAGCGTTCGGCACAGATACGCAGTATTTT. Full variable domain (rest looked up from reference TRBV7-9 and TRBJ2-3): DTGVSQNPRHKITKRGQNVTFRCDPISEHNRLYWYRQTLGQGPEFLTYFQNEAQLEKSRLLSDRFSAERPKGSFSTLEIQRTEQGDSAMYLCASSSGTAFGTDTQYFGPGTRLTVL.

The chain recombines TRBV4-2 with TRBJ1-1, with D unclear. CDR3 size: 14 residues. Germline V CDR1 and CDR2: LGHNA, YNFKEQ. V shed 3 bases and J shed 1 base, with 9 bases lying between them. The CDR3 reads CASSQAAWNTEAFF. In nucleotides, the CDR3 is TGTGCCAGCAGCCAGGCCGCATGGAACACTGAAGCTTTCTTT.

The rearrangement links TRBV21-1 to TRBJ1-5; the table's D call TRBD1 went unverified against the DNA. TRBV21-1 is a documented pseudogene. This CDR3 has 19 amino acids. CDR3 loop: CASSKFPDSQFDSNQPQHF. The CDR3 DNA reads TGTGCCAGCAGCAAATTCCCGGACAGCCAATTTGATAGCAATCAGCCCCAGCATTTT.

The chain uses TRBV6-1 and TRBJ1-2; TRBD1 might be the D (5 bases). V was clipped by 6 bases and J by 6 bases, with 17 bases between them. The CDR3 consists of 14 residues. In germline, CDR1 is MNHNS, CDR2 SASEGT. The CDR3 region has the DNA TGTGCCAGCAGGGACGGGACGCGGATGCATGGCTACACCTTC. Its protein is CASRDGTRMHGYTF.

This chain connects TRBV29-1 to TRBJ2-7; 10 nucleotides match TRBD2. Germline lookup yields CDR1 SQVTM and CDR2 ANQGSEA. The trim removed 6 bases at V and 4 bases at J, leaving 6 bases unmatched. The CDR3 loop spans 13 amino acids. In DNA form, the CDR3 reads TGCAGCGTCCCTAGCGGGAGAGGGTACGAGCAGTACTTC. This sequence encodes CSVPSGRGYEQYF.

The J gene is TRBJ2-7, the V gene TRBV6-1; D may be TRBD2 (7 bases). Germline V gene sequence: CDR1 MNHNS, CDR2 SASEGT. This CDR3 spans 12 amino acids. V was cut by 10 bases and J by 4 bases, with 14 bases left in between. CDR3 protein: CATLGGRYEQYF. In DNA, the CDR3 is TGTGCCACCCTGGGGGGGCGTTACGAGCAGTACTTC.

This clone has just one count. The chain combines TRBV18 with TRBJ2-1, with 8 bases fitting TRBD2. Germline loops: CDR1 KGHSH, CDR2 LQKENI. With 6 bases clipped from V and 6 bases from J, the junction kept 10 bases outside the gene matches. This CDR3 contains 15 residues. The CDR3 coding sequence is TGTGCCAGCTCCCCCGAACTAGCGGTGTCCAATGAGCAGTTCTTC. Protein: CASSPELAVSNEQFF.

This clone was observed a few times. The V gene is TRBV28, the J gene TRBJ2-1; the D gene is possibly TRBD1 (6 bases). CDR1 is MDHEN, CDR2 SYDVKM, per germline. Trimming removed 7 bases at V and 8 bases at J, with 9 bases between. The CDR3 covers 11 residues. In nucleotides, the CDR3 is TGTGCCAGCAAGGGGGTCTATGAGCAGTTCTTC. The encoded protein is CASKGVYEQFF.

The J gene is TRBJ2-7, the V gene TRBV18; perhaps TRBD2 as D (5 bases). Trimming removed 2 bases from V and 1 base from J, with 9 bases in between. This CDR3 spans 14 amino acids. Per germline, CDR1 KGHSH and CDR2 LQKENI. The CDR3 region is CASSPRLSSYEQYF. CDR3 sequence (DNA): TGTGCCAGCTCACCAAGACTATCATCCTACGAGCAGTACTTC.

The chain has TRBV5-4 and TRBJ2-1; TRBD2 aligns across 7 bases. Per the germline V gene, CDR1 is SGHNT and CDR2 is YYREEE (reference sequence). Trimming cost V 3 bases and J 3 bases; bases outside gene matches: 15. CDR3 length equals 18 residues. In DNA form, the CDR3 reads TGTGCCAGCAGCTCCCGCCGAATGGCGGGGGTCGTCTACAATGAGCAGTTCTTC. Translated: CASSSRRMAGVVYNEQFF.

This clone was counted only a few times. This chain uses TRBV29-1 with TRBJ2-1, with D uncertain. This CDR3 contains 14 residues. V shed 4 bases and J shed 6 bases, with 16 bases lying between them. Germline V lookup: CDR1 SQVTM, CDR2 ANQGSEA. The chain's CDR3 is CSVGSSLGVNEQFF. Here the CDR3 DNA reads TGCAGCGTTGGCTCGTCGCTAGGCGTCAATGAGCAGTTCTTC.

This sequence joins TRBV7-9 and TRBJ2-3; weak D call: TRBD1 (6 bases). V lost 0 bases, J lost 9 bases, and 22 bases lay in between. This CDR3 spans 17 amino acids. Per germline, CDR1 SEHNR and CDR2 FQNEAQ (reference sequence). CDR3 coding DNA: TGTGCCAGCAGCTTAGCCCTCGGAGAGGTGGGGGCAGCCACGCAGTATTTT. The encoded protein is CASSLALGEVGAATQYF.

This sequence joins TRBV9 and TRBJ2-7; D gene uncertain. The V gene lost 0 bases and the J gene lost 3 bases, with 4 bases spanning the gap. The CDR3 loop spans 12 amino acids. Germline V gene sequence: CDR1 SGDLS, CDR2 YYNGEE. Here the CDR3 DNA reads TGTGCCAGCAGCGTAGGTGGCTACGAGCAGTACTTC. Translated, it gives CASSVGGYEQYF.